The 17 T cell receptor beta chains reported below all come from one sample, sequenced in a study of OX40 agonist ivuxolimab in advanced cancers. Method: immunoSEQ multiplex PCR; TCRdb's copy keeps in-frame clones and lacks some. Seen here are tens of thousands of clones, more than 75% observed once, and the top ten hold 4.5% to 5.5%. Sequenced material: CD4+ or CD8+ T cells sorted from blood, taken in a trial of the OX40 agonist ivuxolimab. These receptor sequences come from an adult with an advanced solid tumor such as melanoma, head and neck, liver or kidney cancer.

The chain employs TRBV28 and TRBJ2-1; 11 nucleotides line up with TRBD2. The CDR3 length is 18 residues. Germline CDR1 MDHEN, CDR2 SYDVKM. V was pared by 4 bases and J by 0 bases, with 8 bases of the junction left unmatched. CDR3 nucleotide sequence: TGTGCCAGCAGTTACTATCCTAGCGGGGGGAGCTCCTACAATGAGCAGTTCTTC. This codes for CASSYYPSGGSSYNEQFF.

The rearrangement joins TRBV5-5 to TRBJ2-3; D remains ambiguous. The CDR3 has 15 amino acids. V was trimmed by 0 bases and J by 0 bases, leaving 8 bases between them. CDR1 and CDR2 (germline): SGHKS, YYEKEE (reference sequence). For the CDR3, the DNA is TGTGCCAGCAGCTTGGCATGGGTAAGCACAGATACGCAGTATTTT. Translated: CASSLAWVSTDTQYF.

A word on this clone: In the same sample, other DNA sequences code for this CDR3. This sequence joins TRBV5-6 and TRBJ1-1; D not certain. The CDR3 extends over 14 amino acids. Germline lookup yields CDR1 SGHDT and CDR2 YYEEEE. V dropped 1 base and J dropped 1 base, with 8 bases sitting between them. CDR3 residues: CASSLWSRNTEAFF. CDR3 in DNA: TGTGCCAGCAGCTTGTGGAGCAGGAACACTGAAGCTTTCTTT.

The CDR3 loop is CASSYADEQFF. The CDR3 DNA sequence: TGTGCCAGCAGTTACGCGGATGAGCAGTTCTTC. This chain joins TRBV6-6 and TRBJ2-1; D is unclear. Germline CDR1 is MNHNY and CDR2 is SVGAGI (reference sequence). V was trimmed by 2 bases and J by 8 bases, leaving 4 bases between them. This CDR3 has 11 amino acids.

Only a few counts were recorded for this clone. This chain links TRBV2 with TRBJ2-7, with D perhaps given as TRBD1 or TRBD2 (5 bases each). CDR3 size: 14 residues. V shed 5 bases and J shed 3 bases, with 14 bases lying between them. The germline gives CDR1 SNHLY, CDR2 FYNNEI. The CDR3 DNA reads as TGTGCCAGCAGTCCTAGCAGGGCTAGCTACGAGCAGTACTTC. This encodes CASSPSRASYEQYF.

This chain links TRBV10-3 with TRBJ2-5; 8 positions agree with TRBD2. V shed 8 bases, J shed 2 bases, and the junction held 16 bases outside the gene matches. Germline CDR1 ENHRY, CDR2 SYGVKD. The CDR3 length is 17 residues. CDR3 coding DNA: TGTGCCATCGGCTCGGCGGGAGGTGTGGGGGCACAAGAGACCCAGTACTTC. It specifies CAIGSAGGVGAQETQYF.

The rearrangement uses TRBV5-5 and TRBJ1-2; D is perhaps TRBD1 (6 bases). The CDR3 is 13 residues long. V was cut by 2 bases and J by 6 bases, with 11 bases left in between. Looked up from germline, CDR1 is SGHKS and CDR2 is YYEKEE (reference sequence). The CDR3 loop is CASSFQGMDGYTF. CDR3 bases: TGTGCCAGCAGCTTTCAGGGGATGGATGGCTACACCTTC.

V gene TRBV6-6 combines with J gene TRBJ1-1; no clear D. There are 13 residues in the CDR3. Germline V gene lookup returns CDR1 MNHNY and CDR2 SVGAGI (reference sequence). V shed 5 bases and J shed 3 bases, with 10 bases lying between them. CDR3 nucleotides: TGTGCCAGCAGTCCCCGTGGGGACACTGAAGCTTTCTTT. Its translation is CASSPRGDTEAFF.

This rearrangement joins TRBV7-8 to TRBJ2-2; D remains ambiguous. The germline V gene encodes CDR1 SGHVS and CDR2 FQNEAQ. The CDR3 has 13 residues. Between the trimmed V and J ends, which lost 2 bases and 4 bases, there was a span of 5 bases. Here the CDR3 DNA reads TGTGCCAGCAGCTTAAGGATCACCGGGGAGCTGTTTTTT. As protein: CASSLRITGELFF.

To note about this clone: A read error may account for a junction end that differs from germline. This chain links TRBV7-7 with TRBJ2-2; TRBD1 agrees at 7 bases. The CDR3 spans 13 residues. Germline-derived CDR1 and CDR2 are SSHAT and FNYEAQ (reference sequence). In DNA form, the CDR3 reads TGTGCTAGCAGCGATACTTCCGGACAGGTGCTGTTTTTT. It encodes CASSDTSGQVLFF.

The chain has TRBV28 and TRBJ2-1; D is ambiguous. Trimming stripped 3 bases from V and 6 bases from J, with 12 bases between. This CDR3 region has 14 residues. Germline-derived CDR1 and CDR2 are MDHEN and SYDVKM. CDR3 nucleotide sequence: TGTGCCAGCAGTTTTGGCCCCAGAGGCAATGAGCAGTTCTTC. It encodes CASSFGPRGNEQFF. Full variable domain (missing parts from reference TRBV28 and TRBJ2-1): DVKVTQSSRYLVKRTGEKVFLECVQDMDHENMFWYRQDPGLGLRLIYFSYDVKMKEKGDIPEGYSVSREKKERFSLILESASTNQTSMYLCASSFGPRGNEQFFGPGTRLTVL.

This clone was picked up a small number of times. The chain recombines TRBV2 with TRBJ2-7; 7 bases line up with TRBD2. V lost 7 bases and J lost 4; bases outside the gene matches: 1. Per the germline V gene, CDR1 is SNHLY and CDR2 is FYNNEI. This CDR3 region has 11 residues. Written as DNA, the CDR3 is TGTGCCAGCACGGGGGGTTACGAGCAGTACTTC. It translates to CASTGGYEQYF.

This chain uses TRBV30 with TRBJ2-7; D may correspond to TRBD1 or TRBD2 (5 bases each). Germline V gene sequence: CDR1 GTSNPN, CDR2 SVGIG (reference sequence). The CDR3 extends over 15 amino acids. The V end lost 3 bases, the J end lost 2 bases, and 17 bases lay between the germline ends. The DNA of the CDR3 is TGTGCCTGGAGCGGGACCGGGTTAGGCGCCTACGAGCAGTACTTC. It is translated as CAWSGTGLGAYEQYF.

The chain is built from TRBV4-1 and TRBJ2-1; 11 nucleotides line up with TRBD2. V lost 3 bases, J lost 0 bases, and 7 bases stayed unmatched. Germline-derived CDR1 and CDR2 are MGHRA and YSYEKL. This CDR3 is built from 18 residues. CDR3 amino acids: CASSQHSGRESSYNEQFF. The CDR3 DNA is TGCGCCAGCAGCCAGCATAGCGGGAGGGAAAGCTCCTACAATGAGCAGTTCTTC.

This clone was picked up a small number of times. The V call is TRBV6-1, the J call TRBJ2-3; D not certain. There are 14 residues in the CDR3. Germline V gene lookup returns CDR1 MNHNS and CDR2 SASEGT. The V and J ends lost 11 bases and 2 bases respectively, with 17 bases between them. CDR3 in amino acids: CAVKGGPNTDTQYF. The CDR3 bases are TGTGCCGTGAAGGGTGGACCCAACACAGATACGCAGTATTTT.

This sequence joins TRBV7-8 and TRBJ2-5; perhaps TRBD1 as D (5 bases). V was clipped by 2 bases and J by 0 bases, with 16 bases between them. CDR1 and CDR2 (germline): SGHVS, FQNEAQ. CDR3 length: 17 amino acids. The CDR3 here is CASSLFRQGQHQETQYF. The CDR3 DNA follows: TGTGCCAGCAGCTTATTCCGGCAGGGCCAGCACCAAGAGACCCAGTACTTC.

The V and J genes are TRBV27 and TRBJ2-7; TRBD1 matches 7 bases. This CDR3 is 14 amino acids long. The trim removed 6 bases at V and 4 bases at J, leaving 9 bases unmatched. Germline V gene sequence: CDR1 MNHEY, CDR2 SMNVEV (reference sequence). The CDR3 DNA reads TGTGCCAGCAGCCAAACAGGGGTATCTTACGAGCAGTACTTC. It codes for CASSQTGVSYEQYF.